The next 20 T cell receptor beta chains were all read from a single sample in a study of yellow fever vaccine responses in identical twins (dated by TCRdb to 2016 to 2018). Library generation was performed with RT-PCR. Sequenced on an Illumina HiSeq 2500. Clones were called with MiXCR by TCRdb after fastp trimmed the public reads at Q25, and only in-frame beta chains were retained. Entries are consolidated by CDR3 protein sequence, retaining the most common genes and DNA. The sample contains approximately 33,000 distinct CDR3 sequences, 45% to 65% of them found a single time. Of the sample, roughly 4.3% falls within the top ten clones. Sample: T cells from blood (PBMCs), unsorted or a sorted subset (not recorded which), taken before or after yellow fever vaccination (not recorded which). The receptors stem from a woman younger than 35 who received the yellow fever vaccine. Donor details come from another sample of the same person, matched by shared clones.

This clonotype was observed once. DNA of the CDR3: TGCAGTGCTCAACGGAGCCTTGGGGGTACCGGGGAGCTGTTTTTT. This codes for CSAQRSLGGTGELFF. This rearrangement joins TRBV20-1 to TRBJ2-2; D may match TRBD1 or TRBD2 (5 bases each). The CDR3 runs to 15 residues. CDR1 and CDR2 from the germline V gene are DFQATT and SNEGSKA (reference sequence). Trimming shortened V by 5 bases and J by 5 bases, and 18 bases separated the two germline ends.

The V call is TRBV18, the J call TRBJ1-3; D is uncertain. Germline CDR1 and CDR2: KGHSH and LQKENI. The V and J ends lost 5 bases and 3 bases respectively, with 8 bases between them. CDR3 length equals 13 residues. The CDR3 spells CASSGNFGNTIYF. DNA of the CDR3: TGTGCCAGCTCAGGGAATTTTGGAAACACCATATATTTT. Full variable domain (rest looked up from reference TRBV18 and TRBJ1-3): NAGVMQNPRHLVRRRGQEARLRCSPMKGHSHVYWYRQLPEEGLKFMVYLQKENIIDESGMPKERFSAEFPKEGPSILRIQQVVRGDSAAYFCASSGNFGNTIYFGEGSWLTVV.

This clonotype turned up a few times. The J gene is TRBJ1-4, the V gene TRBV2; 9 nucleotides agree with TRBD1. The CDR3 totals 13 residues. V shed 5 bases, J shed 8 bases, and the junction held 3 bases outside the gene matches. Germline loops: CDR1 SNHLY, CDR2 FYNNEI. The CDR3 DNA reads as TGTGCCAGCAGTCCCACAGGGGGCGAAAAACTGTTTTTT. Protein: CASSPTGGEKLFF.

The chain is built from TRBV11-2 and TRBJ1-1, with D perhaps matching TRBD1 (5 bases). In germline, CDR1 is SGHAT, CDR2 FQNNGV. Trimming took off 5 bases at V and 3 bases at J, with 16 bases between the two ends. This CDR3 comprises 15 residues. CDR3 protein: CASSEGWGGDTEAFF. The CDR3, as DNA: TGTGCCAGCAGCGAAGGGTGGGGGGGTGACACTGAAGCTTTCTTT.

The table lists this clonotype with a few counts. V and J are TRBV7-2 and TRBJ1-1; 7 positions match TRBD1. V shed 0 bases, J shed 5 bases, and the junction held 6 bases outside the gene matches. Germline V gives CDR1 SGHTA, CDR2 FQGNSA. This CDR3 is built from 15 residues. This CDR3 reads CASSLAQTGRTEAFF. The CDR3 DNA reads TGTGCCAGCAGCTTAGCCCAGACAGGGCGAACTGAAGCTTTCTTT.

In its sample, this clonotype was seen a few times. V usage is TRBV2 and J usage is TRBJ2-7; 7 positions agree with TRBD1. The CDR3 has 13 residues. The trim removed 6 bases at V and 4 bases at J, leaving 6 bases unmatched. CDR1 and CDR2 from the germline V gene are SNHLY and FYNNEI. In DNA form, the CDR3 reads TGTGCCAGCAGAGGGGGCGACAGTTACGAGCAGTACGTC. Translation gives CASRGGDSYEQYV.

This chain uses TRBV20-1 with TRBJ1-5; D ambiguous. Germline V lookup: CDR1 DFQATT, CDR2 SNEGSKA (reference sequence). The CDR3 has 15 residues. V lost 3 bases, J lost 3 bases, and 15 bases lay in between. CDR3 coding DNA: TGCAGTGCTAGCCTTTCGACGTCTAACAATCAGCCCCAGCATTTT. Translated, it gives CSASLSTSNNQPQHF.

This chain's CDR3 is CASRIRRDRGYGYTF. CDR3 sequence (DNA): TGTGCCAGTAGAATCCGCCGGGACAGGGGCTATGGCTACACCTTC. The chain employs TRBV19 and TRBJ1-2, with TRBD1 identical over 10 bases. V was clipped by 6 bases and J by 4 bases; unmatched bases: 8. The CDR3 length is 15 residues. The germline V gene encodes CDR1 LNHDA and CDR2 SQIVND (reference sequence).

The chain carries TRBV27 and TRBJ2-5; no firm D call. The germline V gene encodes CDR1 MNHEY and CDR2 SMNVEV (reference sequence). Between the trimmed V and J ends, which lost 0 bases and 0 bases, there was a span of 5 bases. The CDR3 loop spans 14 amino acids. The CDR3 nucleotides read TGTGCCAGCAGTTTATCCAGGTACCAAGAGACCCAGTACTTC. Residues: CASSLSRYQETQYF.

This clonotype has a handful of counts. The gene calls are TRBV6-1 and TRBJ2-7; no definite D call. V lost 5 bases and J lost 0, with 8 bases in between. Germline V lookup: CDR1 MNHNS, CDR2 SASEGT. The CDR3 spans 13 residues. In nucleotides, the CDR3 is TGTGCCAGCAGTACACGGAGCTCCTACGAGCAGTACGTC. Encoded protein: CASSTRSSYEQYV.

The gene calls are TRBV11-1 and TRBJ1-6, with 8 bases that match TRBD1. Germline V gene lookup returns CDR1 SGHAT and CDR2 FQDESV (reference sequence). With V trimmed by 5 bases and J by 7 bases, 7 bases remained unmatched. CDR3 length equals 15 residues. The CDR3 region is CASSTRTGMNSPLHF. CDR3 coding DNA: TGTGCCAGCAGCACCCGGACAGGGATGAATTCACCCCTCCACTTT.

The chain carries TRBV20-1 and TRBJ2-3; D unresolved. Trimming removed 7 bases at V and 2 bases at J, with 10 bases between. Germline CDR1 reads DFQATT; CDR2 reads SNEGSKA (reference sequence). This CDR3 contains 12 residues. The CDR3 nucleotides are TGCAGTGGCATAGACGACACAGATACGCAGTATTTT. It specifies CSGIDDTDTQYF.

CDR3 sequence (DNA): TGTGCCACCAGCAGAGATTCAGGGGCTTCGGGTGAGCAGTTCTTC. It yields the protein CATSRDSGASGEQFF. V usage is TRBV15 and J usage is TRBJ2-1, with a possible D match to TRBD1 (6 bases). In germline, CDR1 is LNHNV, CDR2 YYDKDF (reference sequence). V was shortened by 0 bases and J by 9 bases, with 15 bases between the two germline ends. The CDR3 is made up of 15 amino acids. Drawing the rest from reference TRBV15 and TRBJ2-1, the complete variable domain is DAMVIQNPRYQVTQFGKPVTLSCSQTLNHNVMYWYQQKSSQAPKLLFHYYDKDFNNEADTPDNFQSRRPNTSFCFLDIRSPGLGDTAMYLCATSRDSGASGEQFFGPGTRLTVL.

V usage is TRBV10-1 and J usage is TRBJ2-2, with 14 bases that match TRBD2. The CDR3 is 18 residues long. J gave up 1 base and V 3 bases, and 4 bases lay outside the gene matches. CDR1 and CDR2 (germline): WNHNN, SYGVQD (reference sequence). DNA for the CDR3: TGCGCCAGCAGTGACCCGACTAGCGGGAGGGGGAACACCGGGGAGCTGTTTTTT. Encoded protein: CASSDPTSGRGNTGELFF.

The chain carries TRBV12-3 or TRBV12-4 and TRBJ2-5, with no clear D. Trimming shortened V by 6 bases and J by 5 bases, and 19 bases separated the two germline ends. This CDR3 is 15 amino acids long. CDR3 sequence (DNA): TGTGCCAGCAGAGAAACAGAACCACCAGAGGAGACCCAGTACTTC. This sequence encodes CASRETEPPEETQYF.

This clonotype was seen more than once but under ten times. This chain links TRBV23-1 with TRBJ2-5, with a weak D call TRBD1 (6 bases). TRBV23-1 is an ORF, and what it does is uncertain. Trimming cost V 2 bases and J 2 bases, with 15 bases left between them. There are 16 residues in the CDR3. CDR3 residues: CASSQGQPAPQETQYF. CDR3 sequence (DNA): TGCGCCAGCAGTCAAGGACAGCCAGCCCCACAAGAGACCCAGTACTTC.

CDR3 DNA: TGTGCCAGCAGCCCCAGGGATTCACCCTACGATCAGCAGTACGTC. Its translation: CASSPRDSPYDQQYV. This chain links TRBV11-1 with TRBJ2-7; the D gene is possibly TRBD1 (5 bases). This CDR3 has 15 amino acids. Trimming removed 5 bases from V and 8 bases from J, with 22 bases in between. From germline, CDR1 is SGHAT and CDR2 FQDESV (reference sequence).

The chain is built from TRBV18 and TRBJ2-3, with D perhaps assigned TRBD1 or TRBD2 (5 bases each). This CDR3 region has 16 residues. Trimming stripped 0 bases from V and 10 bases from J, with 20 bases between. The germline CDR1 and CDR2 sequences are KGHSH and LQKENI. The CDR3 coding sequence is TGTGCCAGCTCACCACCCGGGGCTAGCTCCACCTTGCCGCAGTATTTT. Translated, it gives CASSPPGASSTLPQYF.

The chain employs TRBV12-3 or TRBV12-4 and TRBJ1-1; D unclear. The V and J ends lost 2 bases and 0 bases respectively, with 10 bases between them. This CDR3 has 15 amino acids. DNA for the CDR3: TGTGCCAGCAGTTTAAGGTGGGCGGTGAACACTGAAGCTTTCTTT. Its translation is CASSLRWAVNTEAFF.

The DNA of the CDR3 is TGCGCCAGCAGCTTGTTGGTGGCAGGACACTATGGCTACACCTTC. The encoded protein is CASSLLVAGHYGYTF. The genes are TRBV5-1 and TRBJ1-2, with D hard to call. The germline V and J ends were trimmed by 1 base and 3 bases, with 13 bases remaining between them. The germline V gene encodes CDR1 SGHRS and CDR2 YFSETQ. The CDR3 consists of 15 residues. Together with reference TRBV5-1 and TRBJ1-2, the CDR3 gives the full variable domain: KAGVTQTPRYLIKTRGQQVTLSCSPISGHRSVSWYQQTPGQGLQFLFEYFSETQRNKGNFPGRFSGRQFSNSRSEMNVSTLELGDSALYLCASSLLVAGHYGYTFGSGTRLTVV.